The next 23 T cell receptor beta chains were all read from a single sample in a study of blood T cell repertoires in COVID-19. The method was immunoSEQ multiplex PCR; TCRdb's version includes in-frame clones alone and lacks a portion of them. The sample has about 90,000 clones; about four fifths are singletons. Material for sequencing was peripheral blood. The receptors here all came from a man aged 55 to 69 with acute or convalescent COVID-19.

The chain uses TRBV6-6 and TRBJ1-3; 7 positions agree with TRBD1. Germline CDR1 MNHNY, CDR2 SVGAGI (reference sequence). V shed 3 bases and J 2 bases; nucleotides not matched to a gene: 7. The CDR3 sequence is 16 residues long. This CDR3 reads CASSYQGQGAGNTIYF. The DNA of the CDR3 is TGTGCCAGCAGTTATCAGGGGCAGGGGGCTGGAAACACCATATATTTT.

This sequence joins TRBV4-2 and TRBJ1-6; a weak D match, TRBD1 (6 bases). V gave up 0 bases and J gave up 0 bases, with 12 bases separating them. The CDR3 totals 18 residues. Germline values: CDR1 LGHNA, CDR2 YNFKEQ. CDR3: CASSQEGASSSYNSPLHF. The CDR3 DNA follows: TGTGCCAGCAGCCAAGAGGGGGCCTCGAGCTCCTATAATTCACCCCTCCACTTT.

The rearrangement joins TRBV4-2 to TRBJ1-5; 9 bases are a match to TRBD1. Germline CDR1 LGHNA, CDR2 YNFKEQ. The J segment lost 5 bases and the V segment lost 6 bases, leaving 8 bases of the junction unmatched. The CDR3 length is 15 residues. The CDR3 protein is CASRLTGGGDQPQHF. DNA for the CDR3: TGTGCCAGCAGGCTGACAGGGGGAGGGGATCAGCCCCAGCATTTT.

J is TRBJ1-1 and V is TRBV7-8; D remains ambiguous. The CDR3 extends over 11 amino acids. Looked up from germline, CDR1 is SGHVS and CDR2 is FQNEAQ. V lost 5 bases to trimming and J lost 8 bases, with 9 bases between them. Written as DNA, the CDR3 is TGTGCCAGCAGCCTCTCCAGGGAAGCTTTCTTT. Translation: CASSLSREAFF. Variable domain in full (rest from reference TRBV7-8 and TRBJ1-1): GAGVSQSPRYKVAKRGQDVALRCDPISGHVSLFWYQQALGQGPEFLTYFQNEAQLDKSGLPSDRFFAERPEGSVSTLKIQRTQQEDSAVYLCASSLSREAFFGQGTRLTVV.

The chain is built from TRBV29-1 and TRBJ1-2; D uncertain. The ends were cut back, 0 bases at V and 4 bases at J, with 9 bases in the middle. Germline assignment: CDR1 SQVTM and CDR2 ANQGSEA. The CDR3 has 13 amino acids. Written as DNA, the CDR3 is TGCAGCGTTGAAGAAAACAGTCGCTATGGCTACACCTTC. Protein: CSVEENSRYGYTF.

This chain joins TRBV13 and TRBJ2-3; tentative D call: TRBD1 (5 bases). The CDR3 length is 15 residues. Between the trimmed V and J ends, which lost 3 bases and 3 bases, there was a span of 13 bases. CDR1 and CDR2 from the germline V gene are PRHDT and FYEKMQ (reference sequence). The CDR3 loop reads CASSFDRRQTDTQYF. CDR3 DNA: TGTGCCAGCAGCTTTGACAGACGACAGACAGATACGCAGTATTTT.

V is TRBV30 and J is TRBJ1-2; 9 bases fit TRBD1. Germline lookup yields CDR1 GTSNPN and CDR2 SVGIG (reference sequence). V gave up 5 bases and J gave up 8 bases; unmatched junction bases: 18. This CDR3 has 16 residues. The CDR3 sequence: CAWGHVTGGSPGGYTF. The CDR3 DNA follows: TGTGCCTGGGGTCACGTAACAGGGGGCAGCCCTGGCGGCTACACCTTC.

Concerning this clone itself: This may arise from a read error, as a much more abundant clone is one base away. The sample has other DNA sequences that encode this CDR3 too. The genes are TRBV5-1 and TRBJ2-7; TRBD1 matches at 10 bases. V shed 0 bases, J shed 4 bases, and the junction held 4 bases outside the gene matches. Germline CDR1 is SGHRS and CDR2 is YFSETQ. This CDR3 spans 15 amino acids. The CDR3 protein is CASSLAGTGVYEQYF. The CDR3 DNA reads as TGCGCCAGCAGCTTGGCCGGGACAGGGGTGTACGAGCAGTACTTC.

This CDR3 reads CASSPLGEAGELFF. CDR3 nucleotide sequence: TGTGCCAGCAGCCCCCTAGGGGAGGCCGGGGAGCTGTTTTTT. V and J are TRBV5-4 and TRBJ2-2; TRBD2 might be the D (6 bases). Germline V gene data show CDR1 as SGHNT and CDR2 as YYREEE (reference sequence). V dropped 4 bases and J dropped 6 bases, with 13 bases sitting between them. CDR3 length equals 14 residues.

The V and J genes are TRBV3-1 (or the pseudogene TRBV3-2) and TRBJ2-5; 8 nucleotides align to TRBD2. This CDR3 is 15 amino acids long. CDR1 LGHDT and CDR2 YNNKEL come from the germline V gene (reference sequence). J lost 5 bases, V lost 0 bases, and 5 bases had no gene match. The DNA for the CDR3 is TGTGCCAGCAGCCAAGAAGCGGGGGTGTTGGAGACCCAGTACTTC. Amino acids: CASSQEAGVLETQYF.

This clone was picked up a small number of times. This chain connects TRBV7-8 to TRBJ2-3; perhaps TRBD2 as D (5 bases). Trimming took 5 bases from V and 3 from J, leaving 15 bases between them. Germline V lookup: CDR1 SGHVS, CDR2 FQNEAQ. The CDR3 runs 15 residues. The CDR3 here is CASSLGVHITDTQYF. CDR3 nucleotide sequence: TGTGCCAGCAGCCTCGGGGTTCACATAACAGATACGCAGTATTTT.

A single count supports this clone. The chain recombines TRBV24-1 with TRBJ1-1; tentative D call: TRBD1 (6 bases). The CDR3 consists of 14 residues. Germline V gene data show CDR1 as KGHDR and CDR2 as SFDVKD. The germline V and J ends were trimmed by 4 bases and 5 bases, with 13 bases remaining between them. The CDR3 DNA sequence: TGTGCCACCAGTGAAACAGGGATCTTAACTGAAGCTTTCTTT. Its protein is CATSETGILTEAFF.

The rearrangement uses TRBV19 and TRBJ2-7; 7 bases agree with TRBD2. The CDR3 has 13 residues. The germline CDR1 and CDR2 sequences are LNHDA and SQIVND (reference sequence). With 5 bases clipped from V and 7 bases from J, the junction kept 8 bases outside the gene matches. Here the CDR3 DNA reads TGTGCCAGTAGTCCGAAGGACGGGAGGGAGCAGTACTTC. This translates into CASSPKDGREQYF.

The chain employs TRBV10-3 and TRBJ2-1; D call uncertain. CDR1 and CDR2 from the germline V gene are ENHRY and SYGVKD. This CDR3 is 13 amino acids long. Between the trimmed V and J ends, which lost 2 bases and 5 bases, there was a span of 7 bases. The chain's CDR3 is CAISEVGHNEQFF. In nucleotides, the CDR3 is TGTGCCATCAGTGAGGTCGGTCACAATGAGCAGTTCTTC.

The CDR3 coding sequence is TGTGCCAGCAGTCACAAATACGAGCAGTACTTC. As protein: CASSHKYEQYF. The gene calls are TRBV6-5 and TRBJ2-7; no definite D call. The CDR3 runs 11 residues. Germline V gene sequence: CDR1 MNHEY, CDR2 SVGAGI. The V end was cut by 5 bases, the J end by 4 bases, with 6 bases between.

This clone was seen only once. The chain recombines TRBV5-5 with TRBJ1-3; D is perhaps TRBD1 (5 bases). Trimming removed 3 bases from V and 0 bases from J, with 7 bases in between. Germline CDR1 reads SGHKS; CDR2 reads YYEKEE (reference sequence). CDR3 length equals 14 residues. CDR3: CASSWGDSGNTIYF. For the CDR3, the DNA is TGTGCCAGCAGCTGGGGGGACTCTGGAAACACCATATATTTT.

This chain uses TRBV15 with TRBJ2-1, with TRBD1 as a possible D gene (6 bases). The CDR3 consists of 15 residues. V shed 1 base and J shed 9 bases, with 16 bases lying between them. Germline values: CDR1 LNHNV, CDR2 YYDKDF (reference sequence). This CDR3 reads CATSRVSSGDAEQFF. The CDR3 bases are TGTGCCACCAGCAGAGTGAGTTCAGGGGATGCTGAGCAGTTCTTC.

V is TRBV6-6 and J is TRBJ2-5; possible D gene TRBD1, 6 bases. The CDR3 covers 14 residues. Trimming removed 5 bases at V and 1 base at J, with 11 bases between. Germline lookup yields CDR1 MNHNY and CDR2 SVGAGI (reference sequence). The CDR3 DNA reads as TGTGCCAGCAGTAACACAGGGACCCAAGAGACCCAGTACTTC. Its protein product is CASSNTGTQETQYF.

The gene calls are TRBV4-1 and TRBJ2-3; the D gene is possibly TRBD1 (6 bases). The germline V gene has CDR1 MGHRA and CDR2 YSYEKL. V gave up 3 bases and J gave up 2 bases, with 15 bases separating them. CDR3 length: 16 residues. The CDR3 reads CASSQGPDRTTDTQYF. The CDR3, as DNA: TGCGCCAGCAGCCAGGGTCCCGACAGGACCACAGATACGCAGTATTTT.

This chain links TRBV19 with TRBJ1-6; D ambiguous. V dropped 4 bases and J dropped 7 bases, with 8 bases sitting between them. Germline V gene data show CDR1 as LNHDA and CDR2 as SQIVND (reference sequence). The CDR3 is 13 amino acids. CDR3 region: CASSRLGNSPLHF. CDR3 coding DNA: TGTGCCAGTAGTAGACTTGGGAATTCACCCCTCCACTTT.

The chain joins TRBV4-3 to TRBJ1-4; possible D gene TRBD1, 6 bases. The CDR3 has 13 amino acids. The germline V and J ends were trimmed by 4 bases and 12 bases, with 15 bases remaining between them. Germline V gives CDR1 LGHNA, CDR2 YSLEER. CDR3 in amino acids: CASSPVQGIELFF. DNA of the CDR3: TGCGCCAGCAGCCCCGTACAGGGTATCGAACTGTTTTTT.

The V call is TRBV24-1, the J call TRBJ1-2; weak D call: TRBD1 (5 bases). The germline CDR1 and CDR2 sequences are KGHDR and SFDVKD. Trimming removed 3 bases from V and 6 bases from J, with 16 bases in between. The CDR3 runs to 15 residues. CDR3 in amino acids: CATSDPGQARDGYTF. CDR3 sequence (DNA): TGTGCCACCAGTGATCCAGGACAAGCTCGAGATGGCTACACCTTC.

V is TRBV30 and J is TRBJ1-1; D is unresolved. Germline V gene sequence: CDR1 GTSNPN, CDR2 SVGIG (reference sequence). The CDR3 is made up of 12 amino acids. The ends were cut back, 4 bases at V and 3 bases at J, with 9 bases in the middle. The CDR3 is CAWIFTDTEAFF. DNA of the CDR3: TGTGCCTGGATTTTTACAGACACTGAAGCTTTCTTT.